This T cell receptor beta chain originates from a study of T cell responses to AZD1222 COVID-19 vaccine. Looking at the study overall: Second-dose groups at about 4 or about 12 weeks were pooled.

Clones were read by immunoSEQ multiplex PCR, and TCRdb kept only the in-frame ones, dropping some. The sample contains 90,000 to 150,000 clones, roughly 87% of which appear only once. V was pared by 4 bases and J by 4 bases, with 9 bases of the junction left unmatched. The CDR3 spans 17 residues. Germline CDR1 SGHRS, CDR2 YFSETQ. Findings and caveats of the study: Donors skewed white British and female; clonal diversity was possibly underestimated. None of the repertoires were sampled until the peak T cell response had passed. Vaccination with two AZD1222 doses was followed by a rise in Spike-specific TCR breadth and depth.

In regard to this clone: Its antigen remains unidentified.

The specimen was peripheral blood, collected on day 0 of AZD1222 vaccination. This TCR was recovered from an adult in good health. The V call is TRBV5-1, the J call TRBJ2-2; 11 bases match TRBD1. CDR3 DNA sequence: TGCGCCAGCAGCGCGGACAGGGGGCGCTACGGCACCGGGGAGCTGTTTTTT. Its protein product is CASSADRGRYGTGELFF.